This T cell receptor (beta chain) appears in the sequencing data of a study of blood T cell repertoires in COVID-19. Across the whole study: Acute and convalescent COVID-19 specimens originated in the United States, Italy and Spain. T cells, B-cell-depleted T cells, or PBMCs supplied cDNA or gDNA.

In the source study's methods: Estimated nucleated cell counts came from reference gene primer amplification. Produced via immunoSEQ multiplex PCR; TCRdb's table is partial and in-frame only. Clone size and V and J calls were adopted from that table, with D and trimming inferred from the DNA. The table shows hundreds of thousands of clones, with just under 90% occurring only once. The germline V and J ends were trimmed by 5 bases and 4 bases, with 17 bases remaining between them. CDR3 length equals 15 residues. Germline CDR1 LGHDT, CDR2 YNNKEL (reference sequence). The TCR sequence derives from a woman between 18 and 29 years old with acute or convalescent COVID-19. The source material was peripheral blood. The chain couples TRBV3-1 (or the pseudogene TRBV3-2) to TRBJ1-1, with a tentative D call TRBD1 (5 bases). For the CDR3, the DNA is TGTGCCAGCAGCTCCCTATCCCCGGGGGGCACTGAAGCTTTCTTT. As protein: CASSSLSPGGTEAFF.